These 17 T cell receptor beta chains were all obtained from the same sample, sequenced in a study of CD8+ T cells in alopecia areata. The authors extracted RNA and reverse transcribed it into cDNA as the sequencing template. Clones were sequenced by immunoSEQ multiplex PCR, and TCRdb holds only the in-frame ones, with some missing. The sample contains hundreds of thousands of clones, 60% of which appear only once. The treatment here: oral pan-JAK inhibitor, 5-10 mg twice daily. The specimen comprised CD4+ T cells sorted from blood, sampled between weeks 51 and 52, from a patient treated with tofacitinib. The receptors shown here come from a human donor with alopecia areata.

Only a few counts were recorded for this clone. The rearrangement uses TRBV29-1 and TRBJ2-1, with 9 bases identical to TRBD2. Trimming cost V 7 bases and J 4 bases; bases outside gene matches: 5. Germline V gene lookup returns CDR1 SQVTM and CDR2 ANQGSEA. The CDR3 has 13 amino acids. CDR3 DNA sequence: TGCAGCGGGGAACTAGCGGGTTACAATGAGCAGTTCTTC. Translating gives CSGELAGYNEQFF.

This clone occurred a few times. The chain combines TRBV6-1 with TRBJ1-6, with TRBD1 identical over 10 bases. Trimming cost V 4 bases and J 9 bases; bases outside gene matches: 15. The CDR3 is 18 residues long. Germline CDR1 reads MNHNS; CDR2 reads SASEGT. CDR3 nucleotide sequence: TGTGCCAGCAGTGCAGGACAGGGGGAGAGAAACCGAGGTTCACCCCTCCACTTT. Translation gives CASSAGQGERNRGSPLHF.

The chain couples TRBV29-1 to TRBJ2-1; 9 bases agree with TRBD1. J was trimmed by 8 bases and V by 3 bases; bases with no gene match: 5. CDR3 length equals 13 residues. The V gene's germline CDR1 is SQVTM and CDR2 ANQGSEA. The CDR3 here is CSVEWGQGYEQFF. The CDR3 nucleotides are TGCAGCGTTGAGTGGGGACAGGGCTATGAGCAGTTCTTC.

The chain uses TRBV6-5 and TRBJ1-6; 8 positions match TRBD1. The CDR3 is 15 residues long. After removal of 5 bases from V and 8 bases from J, the junction contained 8 bases not matched to a gene. In germline, CDR1 is MNHEY, CDR2 SVGAGI. Written as DNA, the CDR3 is TGTGCCAGCAGTGTCTACAGGGGGAACGATTCACCCCTCCACTTT. Translated: CASSVYRGNDSPLHF.

This clone was counted once. The rearrangement links TRBV30 to TRBJ1-3; 7 nucleotides match TRBD1. Trimming removed 2 bases from V and 2 bases from J; junction bases left unmatched: 9. Germline values: CDR1 GTSNPN, CDR2 SVGIG (reference sequence). CDR3 size: 16 residues. CDR3: CAWSTLTGLTGNTIYF. Here the CDR3 DNA reads TGTGCCTGGAGTACCTTGACAGGGCTGACTGGAAACACCATATATTTT.

V gene TRBV15 combines with J gene TRBJ1-1, with D unresolved. This CDR3 region has 12 residues. Germline V CDR1 and CDR2: LNHNV, YYDKDF (reference sequence). V was pared by 1 base and J by 8 bases, with 8 bases between. In DNA form, the CDR3 reads TGTGCCACCAGCAGAGTCTCTAGAGAAGCTTTCTTT. This gives the protein CATSRVSREAFF.

The chain joins TRBV30 to TRBJ1-6; D possibly corresponds to TRBD1 (6 bases). The V end was cut by 5 bases, the J end by 13 bases, with 21 bases between. The CDR3 is 14 amino acids. Per germline, CDR1 GTSNPN and CDR2 SVGIG (reference sequence). The CDR3 DNA is TGTGCCTGGGCCCCGGGACACCCCACGGGGCCCCTCCACTTT. Amino acid sequence: CAWAPGHPTGPLHF.

This clone was found once. The chain joins TRBV29-1 to TRBJ2-2; 11 nucleotides line up with TRBD2. This CDR3 is 18 amino acids long. The germline CDR1 and CDR2 sequences are SQVTM and ANQGSEA. V lost 0 bases and J lost 2; bases outside the gene matches: 8. CDR3 nucleotide sequence: TGCAGCGTTGAAGACTTATCCCTAGCGGGGGGTAACACCGGGGAGCTGTTTTTT. This translates into CSVEDLSLAGGNTGELFF.

This clone was seen more than once but under ten times. The V and J genes are TRBV25-1 and TRBJ1-6; D is unclear. Germline lookup yields CDR1 MGHDK and CDR2 SYGVNS. CDR3 length equals 13 residues. V lost 4 bases and J 6 bases, leaving 7 bases between the germline ends. The CDR3 protein is CASSGRTNSPLHF. The CDR3, as DNA: TGTGCCAGCAGTGGACGGACTAATTCACCCCTCCACTTT.

The chain is built from TRBV30 and TRBJ1-6; 7 positions agree with TRBD1. This CDR3 is built from 16 residues. CDR1 and CDR2 from the germline V gene are GTSNPN and SVGIG (reference sequence). Trimming removed 7 bases from V and 8 bases from J; junction bases left unmatched: 17. This CDR3 reads CAYSLDRKVYDSPLHF. CDR3 sequence (DNA): TGTGCCTACTCCCTGGACAGGAAGGTATACGATTCACCCCTCCACTTT.

The CDR3 bases are TGTGCCTGGGACAGGTCCTACGAGCAGTACTTC. It encodes CAWDRSYEQYF. J is TRBJ2-7 and V is TRBV30; possibly TRBD1 for D (6 bases). Per the germline V gene, CDR1 is GTSNPN and CDR2 is SVGIG (reference sequence). The CDR3 has 11 residues. V lost 5 bases and J lost 1, with 6 bases in between.

The count of this clone is one. This chain connects TRBV5-1 to TRBJ1-2; TRBD1 might be the D (5 bases). CDR3 length equals 12 residues. V dropped 3 bases and J dropped 8 bases, with 11 bases sitting between them. CDR1 and CDR2 from the germline V gene are SGHRS and YFSETQ. CDR3 sequence reads: CASSSGGTGYTF. The CDR3 bases are TGCGCCAGCAGCTCCGGGGGAACGGGCTACACCTTC.

The chain links TRBV7-3 to TRBJ2-5; tentatively, D is TRBD2 (6 bases). Germline CDR1 is SGHTA and CDR2 is FQGTGA. V was pared by 0 bases and J by 5 bases, with 13 bases between. This CDR3 has 15 residues. The CDR3 DNA follows: TGTGCCAGCAGCTTAACCGGGGGAGTGTCGGAGACCCAGTACTTC. Its protein is CASSLTGGVSETQYF.

This clone was found many times. Different DNA sequences within this sample yield the same CDR3. The chain links TRBV5-1 to TRBJ2-1; D possibly corresponds to TRBD2 (5 bases). The CDR3 is made up of 11 amino acids. Trimming removed 4 bases at V and 6 bases at J, with 5 bases between. Germline lookup yields CDR1 SGHRS and CDR2 YFSETQ. The CDR3 protein is CASSRGNEQFF. The CDR3 bases are TGCGCCAGCAGCCGGGGCAATGAGCAGTTCTTC.

This sequence joins TRBV14 and TRBJ2-6, with TRBD2 as a possible D gene (6 bases). Germline CDR1 reads SGHDN; CDR2 reads FVKESK. The CDR3 is 17 residues long. V was shortened by 1 base and J by 4 bases, with 14 bases between the two germline ends. This CDR3 reads CASSQALLATGANVLTF. The CDR3 nucleotides are TGTGCCAGCAGCCAAGCCCTGCTAGCGACCGGGGCCAACGTCCTGACTTTC.

This clone was recorded a few times. The V call is TRBV4-2, the J call TRBJ1-1, with a tentative D call TRBD1 (5 bases). V was cut by 1 base and J by 4 bases, with 10 bases left in between. CDR1 and CDR2 from the germline V gene are LGHNA and YNFKEQ. The CDR3 length is 14 residues. CDR3 in DNA: TGTGCCAGCAGCCAAGCGGGGGGAGCCACTGAAGCTTTCTTT. Translating it yields CASSQAGGATEAFF.

This clone was seen more than once but under ten times. Additional DNA sequences in this sample encode the identical CDR3. The V call is TRBV19, the J call TRBJ2-5; maybe TRBD2 (6 bases). CDR1 LNHDA and CDR2 SQIVND come from the germline V gene (reference sequence). V was shortened by 3 bases and J by 1 base, with 6 bases between the two germline ends. The CDR3 spans 13 residues. CDR3: CASSIGGQETQYF. CDR3 in DNA: TGTGCCAGTAGTATCGGGGGCCAAGAGACCCAGTACTTC.